This is a list of T cell receptor beta chains from one sample in a study of blood T cell repertoires in COVID-19. Profiling relied on immunoSEQ multiplex PCR, and the TCRdb table lists in-frame clones only, not all of them. The repertoire consists of roughly 310,000 clones, with roughly nine tenths occurring once and the leading ten covering under 3.5%. Material: peripheral blood. Receptors were obtained from a woman aged 30 to 39 with COVID-19, enrolled during active disease. The CDR3 runs from the conserved cysteine through the conserved F or W. A D gene is named only where the DNA matches it firmly. The size of a clone is reported for some rows only, either as once, few or many, or as a class for expanded clones.

D gene	clone size	J gene	V gene	CDR3 DNA	CDR3 protein
TRBD1	few	TRBJ1-2	TRBV5-5	TGTGCCAGCAGCTTGGCCAGCGGGACAGGGCGGACTAACTATGGCTACACCTTC	CASSLASGTGRTNYGYTF
NA	NA	TRBJ1-1	TRBV6-5	TGTGCCAGCAGGAGTACAGGGCGTGTAGTCGGAGCTTTCTTT	CASRSTGRVVGAFF
TRBD2	NA	TRBJ2-5	TRBV19	TGTGCCAGTAGTCCTAGCGGGAGCGGAGAGACCCAGTACTTC	CASSPSGSGETQYF
NA	NA	TRBJ1-4	TRBV6-5	TGTGCCAGCAGTTCCATGCCGAGCTCGGGGGAAAAACTGTTTTTT	CASSSMPSSGEKLFF
NA	NA	TRBJ1-2	TRBV11-2	TGTGCCAGCAGCTTAGGCCGGGTGGACTATGGCTACACCTTC	CASSLGRVDYGYTF
NA	NA	TRBJ1-5	TRBV2	TGTGCCAGCAGTCTCGGACAGATTAGCAATCAGCCCCAGCATTTT	CASSLGQISNQPQHF
TRBD2	NA	TRBJ2-1	TRBV5-1	TGCGCCAGCAGCTTGGTCGTGGGCGGGAGGCGTGAGCAGTTCTTC	CASSLVVGGRREQFF
NA	many	TRBJ1-2	TRBV2	TGTGCCAGCAGTGAAGTGTCCGGTTCCTATGGCTACACCTTC	CASSEVSGSYGYTF
TRBD1	NA	TRBJ2-2	TRBV6-1	TGTGCCAGCAGTGAAATCGGACAGGGGGATCTGTTTTTT	CASSEIGQGDLFF
TRBD1	NA	TRBJ2-7	TRBV19	TGTGCCAGTAGTAACCTCCCGGGACAGGGTCCTTACGAGCAGTACTTC	CASSNLPGQGPYEQYF
NA	NA	TRBJ1-2	TRBV27	TGTGCCAGCAGTGCGGGACCTCCTGAACTCGGGAACTATGGCTACACCTTC	CASSAGPPELGNYGYTF
TRBD2	NA	TRBJ2-1	TRBV5-1	TGCGCCAGCCGACTAGCGGGAGGGGACAATGAGCAGTTCTTC	CASRLAGGDNEQFF
NA	few	TRBJ2-7	TRBV11-2	TGTGCCAGCAGCCCTGTCTTTCCAGGCGAGCAGTACTTC	CASSPVFPGEQYF
NA	NA	TRBJ1-1	TRBV12-3/TRBV12-4	TGTGCCAGCAGCTGGGACGGGGGATATGAAGCTTTCTTT	CASSWDGGYEAFF
TRBD1	NA	TRBJ1-1	TRBV19	TGTGCCAGTAGTATAGGCAGGGGGCAGTTCATGAACACTGAAGCTTTCTTT	CASSIGRGQFMNTEAFF
NA	NA	TRBJ1-5	TRBV2	TGTGCCAGCAGCCCTTCGGGGGTAGGTCAGCCCCAGCATTTT	CASSPSGVGQPQHF
NA	NA	TRBJ2-5	TRBV7-3	TGTGCCAGCAGCTTAGGCCTCCAGGGTGGCCAAGAGACCCAGTACTTC	CASSLGLQGGQETQYF
TRBD2	NA	TRBJ2-7	TRBV11-2	TGTGCCAGCAGCCCCGGACTAGCGACCCCCTACGAGCAGTACTTC	CASSPGLATPYEQYF
TRBD1	NA	TRBJ1-2	TRBV7-9	TGTGCCAGCATCAAAACAGGGGGCTATGGCTACACCTTC	CASIKTGGYGYTF
NA	NA	TRBJ2-7	TRBV2	TGTGCCAGCAGTGATCTCAGGGTAACCTACGAGCAGTACTTC	CASSDLRVTYEQYF
NA	NA	TRBJ1-5	TRBV19	TGTGCCAGTAGTGGGGTTCGGACAGGCAATCAGCCCCAGCATTTT	CASSGVRTGNQPQHF
TRBD2	NA	TRBJ2-2	TRBV10-2	TGCGCCAGCGGCGGGAGGGCCATCGGGGAGCTGTTTTTT	CASGGRAIGELFF
NA	NA	TRBJ1-3	TRBV19	TGTGCCAGTAGTATGAGGGGAAACACCATATATTTT	CASSMRGNTIYF
TRBD1	once	TRBJ2-7	TRBV27	TGTGCCAGCAGTTTGGGACAGTTCTACGAGCAGTACTTC	CASSLGQFYEQYF
TRBD2	NA	TRBJ2-7	TRBV29-1	TGCAGCGTAGGTCCCCGGGAGGCATCCTACGAGCAGTACTTC	CSVGPREASYEQYF
TRBD2	few	TRBJ2-1	TRBV30	TGTGCCGGTAATCAGCTAGCGGGAATCAATGAGCAGTTCTTC	CAGNQLAGINEQFF
TRBD1	NA	TRBJ1-1	TRBV19	TGTGCCAGTATTCCGGGACAGCAGAACACTGAAGCTTTCTTT	CASIPGQQNTEAFF
NA	NA	TRBJ2-1	TRBV19	TGTGCCAGTAGCACCGATAGGGGAAAGACATACAATGAGCAGTTCTTC	CASSTDRGKTYNEQFF
TRBD1	NA	TRBJ1-2	TRBV5-8	TGTGCCAGCAGCCTTGTTAGCCTGGGACAGGGTCTTGGCTACACCTTC	CASSLVSLGQGLGYTF
NA	NA	TRBJ2-5	TRBV7-8	TGTGCCAGCAGCTTAGCCGTGGAGACCCAGTACTTC	CASSLAVETQYF
NA	NA	TRBJ2-3	TRBV7-9	TGTGCCAGCAGCCCCGGTCGGGGCACAGATACGCAGTATTTT	CASSPGRGTDTQYF
NA	once	TRBJ2-5	TRBV5-6	TGTGCCAGCAGTTCAAAAGAGACCCAGTACTTC	CASSSKETQYF
NA	NA	TRBJ1-1	TRBV30	TGTGCCGGGGGGCTAATGAACACTGAAGCTTTCTTT	CAGGLMNTEAFF
NA	NA	TRBJ1-2	TRBV19	TGTGCCAGTACCCCCGACGGGTTCTATGGCTACACCTTC	CASTPDGFYGYTF
NA	NA	TRBJ1-1	TRBV19	TGTGCCAGTAGTAACACAGGGCCGGGTGAAGCTTTCTTT	CASSNTGPGEAFF
NA	NA	TRBJ1-6	TRBV28	TGTGCCAGTGGGCAGAGCTCCTATAATTCACCCCTCCACTTT	CASGQSSYNSPLHF
TRBD1	NA	TRBJ2-6	TRBV27	TGTGCCAGCAGTCGACGGACAGGCTCTGGGGCCAACGTCCTGACTTTC	CASSRRTGSGANVLTF
NA	NA	TRBJ1-1	TRBV4-1	TGCGCCAGCAGCCCCCCAGGGGCCTCTGAAGCTTTCTTT	CASSPPGASEAFF
TRBD1	NA	TRBJ2-2	TRBV7-3	TGTGCCAGCAGCTTAAGTTTGGGACAGGGAACCGGGGAGCTGTTTTTT	CASSLSLGQGTGELFF
NA	NA	TRBJ1-3	TRBV9	TGTGCCAGCAGCGGTGGGGGCTCCAGCTCTGGAAACACCATATATTTT	CASSGGGSSSGNTIYF
TRBD2	many	TRBJ2-7	TRBV28	TGTGCCAGCAGTTCTACTAGCGGGCGCTACGAGCAGTACTTC	CASSSTSGRYEQYF
NA	NA	TRBJ1-1	TRBV4-1	TGCGCCAGCAGCCAAGGGGACACCTTGAACACTGAAGCTTTCTTT	CASSQGDTLNTEAFF
TRBD1	NA	TRBJ2-7	TRBV5-4	TGTGCCAGCAGCCCTAGGGACAGGGGAGGGGAGCAGTACTTC	CASSPRDRGGEQYF
NA	NA	TRBJ2-5	TRBV29-1	TGCAGCGTTGAAGGTAACCCGAGGCAAGAGACCCAGTACTTC	CSVEGNPRQETQYF
TRBD1	NA	TRBJ2-7	TRBV10-3	TGTGCCATCAGTGAGCCCGGACAGGGGGCGAGCTTC	CAISEPGQGASF
NA	NA	TRBJ2-3	TRBV9	TGTGCCAGCAGCGTAGCTAGCAGAGGCCGGGCAGATACGCAGTATTTT	CASSVASRGRADTQYF
TRBD1	NA	TRBJ1-2	TRBV15	TGTGCCACCAGCAGAGATCGGACAGGGGCTTCTGGCTACACCTTC	CATSRDRTGASGYTF
NA	NA	TRBJ1-2	TRBV7-8	TGTGCCAGCAGCTTAGGACTGCCGTGGGGCTACACCTTC	CASSLGLPWGYTF
TRBD1	once	TRBJ2-1	TRBV2	TGTGCCAGCAGCGACGGGACAGGGGTCAATGAGCAGTTCTTC	CASSDGTGVNEQFF
TRBD2	NA	TRBJ2-1	TRBV29-1	TGCAGCGTTGCGGGACTAGCGAGCTACAATGAGCAGTTCTTC	CSVAGLASYNEQFF
TRBD1	NA	TRBJ2-5	TRBV15	TGTGCCACCAGCAGCCATCCCAGGGGGCGGGATCAAGAGACCCAGTACTTC	CATSSHPRGRDQETQYF
TRBD1	NA	TRBJ1-2	TRBV19	TGTGCCAGTACCCATGGGGGGACAGGGGGCGTCGTAGATGGCTACACCTTC	CASTHGGTGGVVDGYTF
TRBD1	NA	TRBJ1-1	TRBV5-1	TGCGCCAGCAGCTTAGGACAGGGTGTCAACACTGAAGCTTTCTTT	CASSLGQGVNTEAFF
NA	NA	TRBJ2-1	TRBV24-1	TGTGCCACCAGTGAAATATCGGAGTCCACCTTTTCCGTTGAGCAGTTCTTC	CATSEISESTFSVEQFF
NA	NA	TRBJ1-1	TRBV5-4	TGTGCCAGCAGCTTAGGGCCGGGAACTGAAGCTTTCTTT	CASSLGPGTEAFF
TRBD1	NA	TRBJ2-7	TRBV5-8	TGTGCCAGCAGCTCAGACAGGGGGAGGGAGCAGTACTTC	CASSSDRGREQYF
TRBD2	once	TRBJ2-5	TRBV5-1	TGCGCCAGCAGCCCTGGACTAGCGTTGATGGGGGAGACCCAGTACTTC	CASSPGLALMGETQYF
TRBD1	NA	TRBJ1-5	TRBV18	TGTGCCAGCTCACCGGGACAGGGGAATCAGCCCCAGCATTTT	CASSPGQGNQPQHF
TRBD1	NA	TRBJ2-5	TRBV27	TGTGCCAGCAGTATCGACAGGGGGCGAGAGACCCAGTACTTC	CASSIDRGRETQYF